Listed below are T cell receptor beta chains from one sample, sequenced in a study of cytomegalovirus exposure and HLA in healthy donors. Only in-frame clones appear in the TCRdb table, and some are missing; sequencing was by immunoSEQ multiplex PCR. This table holds about 110,000 clones, around nine tenths found once. Specimen: PBMCs. The receptors here all came from a woman in her twenties or thirties in good health and CMV-seropositive. The CDR3 runs from the conserved cysteine through the conserved F or W. A D gene is named only where the DNA matches it firmly. Rows may omit the clone size; those that give it use once, few, many or a size class.

abundance	v_gene	j_gene	d_gene	CDR3nt	CDR3aa
.	TRBV6-5	TRBJ1-1	.	TGTGCCAGCAGTACCCACAATGAAGCTTTCTTT	CASSTHNEAFF
few	TRBV30	TRBJ1-5	TRBD1	TGTGCCTGGAGTCTTGGGACAGGGAGTCAGCCCCAGCATTTT	CAWSLGTGSQPQHF
.	TRBV7-6	TRBJ1-3	.	TGTGCCAGCAGCTTAGGGAGTCCCGATCTCCGTATGGCTGGAAACACCATATATTTT	CASSLGSPDLRMAGNTIYF
.	TRBV30	TRBJ1-1	.	TGTGCCTGGAGTGTGGGACATTACACTGAAGCTTTCTTT	CAWSVGHYTEAFF
.	TRBV6-6	TRBJ2-1	TRBD1	TGTGCCAGCAGTCCTGGGACAGGGGGCAATGAGCAGTTCTTC	CASSPGTGGNEQFF
.	TRBV28	TRBJ1-4	.	TGTGCCAGCAGTCTATCCCCCCGGGGAATCAGGAATAATGAAAAACTGTTTTTT	CASSLSPRGIRNNEKLFF
.	TRBV2	TRBJ2-3	TRBD2	TGTGCCAGCAGTGACAGGACTAGAGATGATACGCAGTATTTT	CASSDRTRDDTQYF
once	TRBV5-5	TRBJ2-3	TRBD2	TGTGCCAGCGGGGACGGGAGGGCCCCCAGCACAGATACGCAGTATTTT	CASGDGRAPSTDTQYF
few	TRBV19	TRBJ1-2	.	TGTGCCAGCGGGGGGACGGTTGGCTACACCTTC	CASGGTVGYTF
.	TRBV27	TRBJ2-5	.	TGTGCCAGCAGTTTCGACTGGATGAAAGAGACCCAGTACTTC	CASSFDWMKETQYF
.	TRBV19	TRBJ1-5	.	TGTGCCAGTAGTATCGGACAGAGCAATCAGCCCCAGCATTTT	CASSIGQSNQPQHF
.	TRBV6-1	TRBJ2-3	TRBD2	TGTGCCAGCAGTGTACTAGCGGGAGAGAGAGATACGCAGTATTTT	CASSVLAGERDTQYF
.	TRBV30	TRBJ1-1	.	TGTGCCTGGAGTGATGAGGGCAAAGCTTTCTTT	CAWSDEGKAFF
few	TRBV6-4	TRBJ1-1	.	TGTGCCAGCAGTGAACGGTTGAACACTGAAGCTTTCTTT	CASSERLNTEAFF
once	TRBV28	TRBJ1-2	TRBD1	TGTGCCAGCAGAACAGGGGTCGGCTACACCTTC	CASRTGVGYTF
.	TRBV15	TRBJ2-1	.	TGTGCCACCAGCAGAGATTCCGGGAATGAGCAGTTCTTC	CATSRDSGNEQFF
.	TRBV27	TRBJ2-1	.	TGTGCCAGCAGTTTCCCCGGAGGCGAGCAGTTCTTC	CASSFPGGEQFF
.	TRBV30	TRBJ2-2	TRBD2	TGTGCCTGGAGTGTATATCTAGGGACTAGCGGGAGGGTCGGGGAGCTGTTTTTT	CAWSVYLGTSGRVGELFF
.	TRBV29-1	TRBJ1-2	TRBD1	TGCAGCGTTGAAAGGGACAGGGGAAGAGGCTACACCTTC	CSVERDRGRGYTF
.	TRBV4-2	TRBJ1-1	.	TGTGCCAGCAGCCAAGATCCGGACTCGGGGACTGAAGCTTTCTTT	CASSQDPDSGTEAFF
.	TRBV5-4	TRBJ1-1	.	TGTGCCAGCAGCTTGTACGTCAGAAACACTGAAGCTTTCTTT	CASSLYVRNTEAFF
once	TRBV6-6	TRBJ2-5	.	TGTGCCAGCAGTTACTCCCTAGAGACCCAGTACTTC	CASSYSLETQYF
.	TRBV15	TRBJ1-1	.	TGTGCCACCAGCAGAGATCTAGACAGGGAAGCTTTCTTT	CATSRDLDREAFF
.	TRBV5-1	TRBJ2-1	TRBD2	TGCGCCAGCAGCTTGGCACCAGCGGGGCTCGCGGATGAGCAGTTCTTC	CASSLAPAGLADEQFF
.	TRBV2	TRBJ2-1	TRBD2	TGTGCCAGCAGATTCCCGGGACTAGCGGCCGGACGTAACAATGAGCAGTTCTTC	CASRFPGLAAGRNNEQFF
.	TRBV5-1	TRBJ2-2	.	TGCGCCAGCAGCTTGAGTAGGAGCACCGGGGAGCTGTTTTTT	CASSLSRSTGELFF
.	TRBV10-3	TRBJ2-1	TRBD2	TGTGCCATCAGTGATAGGCTAGCGGGAGGATCCTACAATGAGCAGTTCTTC	CAISDRLAGGSYNEQFF
.	TRBV6-1	TRBJ2-7	TRBD2	TGTGCCAGTTGCCGCCTAGCGGGAGAGAGAGTACAGCAGTACTTC	CASCRLAGERVQQYF
.	TRBV5-1	TRBJ1-1	.	TGCGCCAGCAGCTCCCAGGTCCCGAACTCTGAAGCTTTCTTT	CASSSQVPNSEAFF
.	TRBV20-1	TRBJ2-2	.	TGCAGTGCCGACATCTCCGGGGAGCTGTTTTTT	CSADISGELFF
few	TRBV2	TRBJ2-2	TRBD2	TGTGCCAGCAGTACGGGACTAGCGTTCACCGGGGAGCTGTTTTTT	CASSTGLAFTGELFF
.	TRBV2	TRBJ2-3	TRBD1	TGTGCCACACAGGGACAGGCGGGCACAGATACGCAGTATTTT	CATQGQAGTDTQYF
.	TRBV6-6	TRBJ2-7	.	TGTGCCAGCAGTTACACACGCTCGCGGGACGAGCAGTACTTC	CASSYTRSRDEQYF
.	TRBV18	TRBJ2-7	.	TGTGCCAGCTCACCCCACTGGACTATCCAAATCTACGAGCAGTACTTC	CASSPHWTIQIYEQYF
once	TRBV23-1	TRBJ1-6	TRBD1	TGCGCCAGCAGTCAATCGGGACGGGACAGTCATAATTCACCCCTCCACTTT	CASSQSGRDSHNSPLHF
few	TRBV7-2	TRBJ2-4	.	TGTGCCAGCAGCCCAAATTCAGGGATGTACATTCAGTACTTC	CASSPNSGMYIQYF